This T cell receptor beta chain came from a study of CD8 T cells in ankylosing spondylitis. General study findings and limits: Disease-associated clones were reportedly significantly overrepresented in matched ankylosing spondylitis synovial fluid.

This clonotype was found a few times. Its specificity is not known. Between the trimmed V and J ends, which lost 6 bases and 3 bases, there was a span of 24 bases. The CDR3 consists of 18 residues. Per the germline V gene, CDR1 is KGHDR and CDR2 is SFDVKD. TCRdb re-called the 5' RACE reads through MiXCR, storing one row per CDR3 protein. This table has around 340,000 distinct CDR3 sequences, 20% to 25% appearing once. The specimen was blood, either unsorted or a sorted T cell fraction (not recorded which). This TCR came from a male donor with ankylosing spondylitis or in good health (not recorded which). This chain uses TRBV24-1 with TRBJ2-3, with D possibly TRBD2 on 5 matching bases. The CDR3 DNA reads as TGTGCCACCAGTCCTCTCCCACCTGCTGAGGGTATTACAGATACGCAGTATTTT. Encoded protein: CATSPLPPAEGITDTQYF.